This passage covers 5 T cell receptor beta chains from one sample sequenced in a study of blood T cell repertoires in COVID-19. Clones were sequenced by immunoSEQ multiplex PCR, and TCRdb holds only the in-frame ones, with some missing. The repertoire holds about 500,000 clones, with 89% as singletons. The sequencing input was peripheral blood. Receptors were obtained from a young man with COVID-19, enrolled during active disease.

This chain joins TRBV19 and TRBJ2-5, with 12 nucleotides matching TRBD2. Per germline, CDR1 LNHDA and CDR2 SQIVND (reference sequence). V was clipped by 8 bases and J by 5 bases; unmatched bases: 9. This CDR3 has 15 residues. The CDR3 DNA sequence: TGTGCCAGTTGCCCGACTAGCGGGGGTACTGAGACCCAGTACTTC. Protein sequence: CASCPTSGGTETQYF.

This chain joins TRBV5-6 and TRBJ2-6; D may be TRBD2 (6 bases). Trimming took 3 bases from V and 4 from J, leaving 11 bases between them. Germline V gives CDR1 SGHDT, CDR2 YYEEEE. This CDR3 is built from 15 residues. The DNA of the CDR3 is TGTGCCAGCAGCTGGAGGGGTACGGGGGCCAACGTCCTGACTTTC. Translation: CASSWRGTGANVLTF.

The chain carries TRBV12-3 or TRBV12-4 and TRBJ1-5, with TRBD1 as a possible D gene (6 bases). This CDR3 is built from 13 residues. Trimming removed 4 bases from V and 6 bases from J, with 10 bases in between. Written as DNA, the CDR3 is TGTGCCAGCAGTTCGGGGGGCTTTCAGCCCCAGCATTTT. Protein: CASSSGGFQPQHF.

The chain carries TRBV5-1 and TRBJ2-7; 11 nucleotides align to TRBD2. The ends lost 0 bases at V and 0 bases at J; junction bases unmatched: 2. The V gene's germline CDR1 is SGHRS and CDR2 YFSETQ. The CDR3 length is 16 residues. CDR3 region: CASSLATSGSSYEQYF. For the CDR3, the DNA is TGCGCCAGCAGCTTGGCCACTAGCGGGAGCTCCTACGAGCAGTACTTC.

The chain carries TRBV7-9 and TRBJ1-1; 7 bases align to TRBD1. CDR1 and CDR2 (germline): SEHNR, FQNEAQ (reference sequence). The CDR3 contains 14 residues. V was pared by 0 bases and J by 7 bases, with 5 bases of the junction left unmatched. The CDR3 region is CASSLAGTVVEAFF. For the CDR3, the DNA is TGTGCCAGCAGCTTAGCCGGGACAGTCGTTGAAGCTTTCTTT.